This TCR beta chain comes out of a study of blood T cell repertoires in COVID-19. The CDR3 is made up of 13 amino acids. Germline assignment: CDR1 LNHDA and CDR2 SQIVND (reference sequence). With 6 bases removed from V and 4 bases from J, the gap between germline ends came to 12 bases. TCRdb keeps only in-frame clones here, not all; method: immunoSEQ multiplex PCR. The table shows 110,000 to 150,000 clones, with more than 75% occurring only once. The V and J genes are TRBV19 and TRBJ2-5, with D perhaps TRBD2 (7 bases). This receptor was identified in a woman aged 45-60 years with acute or convalescent COVID-19. The sequenced sample consisted of peripheral blood. CDR3 sequence: CASRQGGGETQYF. DNA of the CDR3: TGTGCCAGTAGGCAGGGAGGGGGAGAGACCCAGTACTTC.